Listed here are 3 T cell receptor beta chains from one sample, sequenced in a study of vaccination and CD4 T cells after COVID-19 (dated 2022 in TCRdb). These receptors lack a known antigen. The label giving this sample's treatment or condition can be read as: roughly 11-day PBMC culture with coronavirus spike peptide pools or control peptides (ViraFEST assay). The library was built by means of PCR. The run used an Illumina iSeq 100. DNA from cultured CD4+ T cells underwent TCR sequencing with the Oncomine TCR Beta short-read assay at the Johns Hopkins FTIC core. In-frame beta chains were kept once TCRdb had trimmed the public reads at Q25 with fastp and called clones with MiXCR. Each entry merges the rows of one CDR3 protein and shows their most common DNA and genes. Present in this sample are some 10,000 distinct CDR3 sequences, 35% to 50% of which were seen just once. 29% of the sample rests with the top ten.

Sequenced sample: CD4+ T cells from blood, cultured in vitro. These receptors all stem from a human donor who had recovered from COVID-19.

The chain couples TRBV29-1 to TRBJ1-1, with 12 positions matching TRBD1. J was trimmed by 6 bases and V by 4 bases; bases with no gene match: 12. The V gene's germline CDR1 is SQVTM and CDR2 ANQGSEA. The CDR3 length is 16 residues. CDR3 coding DNA: TGCAGCGTTGTATTTGGTCTGGGACAGGGGGCTTCTGAAGCTTTCTTT. Its protein is CSVVFGLGQGASEAFF.

In this sample, this clonotype turned up a few times. The chain combines TRBV7-8 with TRBJ1-5; D is possibly TRBD1 (5 bases). The germline V gene encodes CDR1 SGHVS and CDR2 FQNEAQ. V lost 5 bases and J 6 bases, leaving 17 bases between the germline ends. The CDR3 has 15 amino acids. The CDR3: CASSQKGPTRQPQHF. The CDR3, as DNA: TGTGCCAGCAGCCAAAAGGGACCCACGCGTCAGCCCCAGCATTTT.

The chain uses TRBV7-9 and TRBJ1-3; 9 bases fit TRBD1. This CDR3 is 17 amino acids long. The J segment lost 0 bases and the V segment lost 6 bases, leaving 9 bases of the junction unmatched. The germline gives CDR1 SEHNR, CDR2 FQNEAQ (reference sequence). CDR3 coding DNA: TGTGCCAGCAGTCTCGGACAGGGGATAAGCTCTGGAAACACCATATATTTT. Amino acid sequence: CASSLGQGISSGNTIYF.